The clone carrying this T cell receptor beta chain is a singleton in its sample. Its antigen is currently unknown. The sample originates from a study of tumor-infiltrating lymphocytes in primary liver carcinoma. Study-wide background: The study reported T1-T3 N0M0 tumors spanning 4.2 to 10 cm. Yields of productive TCRbeta reads ranged from roughly 3.5 to 7.5 million per sample and were similar across tissue types. Regarding the study as a whole: Tumor tissue displayed a significantly greater top-250-clone fraction than blood (p = 0.039).

With a constant-region primer, TCR beta cDNA was made from approximately 520 ng of total RNA. Libraries covering TCR beta were generated through three nested multiplex PCR rounds (using a slightly modified ARM-PCR). For roughly 10 cycles apiece, the opening two PCR rounds ran with TRBV1-TRBV30 forward primers and a C-beta reverse primer. TCRdb reanalysed the multiplex PCR reads using MiXCR and keeps one entry per CDR3 protein. The sample yields hundreds of thousands of distinct CDR3 sequences, around 50% seen once. J lost 1 base, V lost 1 base, and 3 bases had no gene match. This CDR3 region has 16 residues. Germline CDR1 is SGHVS and CDR2 is FQNEAQ. The blood RNA (from unsorted whole blood) was obtained, and germline DNA was also extracted. Prior to the surgical procedure, roughly 4 milliliters of peripheral blood were collected.

This receptor was taken from a woman in her twenties or thirties with primary liver carcinoma and hepatitis B virus infection. The sequenced sample was peripheral blood. The chain is built from TRBV7-8 and TRBJ2-3, with 9 bases fitting TRBD2. The CDR3 region is CASSLVPSGGTDTQYF. The DNA of the CDR3 is TGTGCCAGCAGCTTAGTGCCTAGCGGGGGCACAGATACGCAGTATTTT.